Shown below are 20 T cell receptor beta chains from a single sample sequenced in a study of T cell responses to AZD1222 COVID-19 vaccine. Produced via immunoSEQ multiplex PCR; TCRdb's table is partial and in-frame only. The data show over 150,000 clones, about 93% seen once. Sequencing was performed on peripheral blood, taken 28 days after the second dose of the MenACWY control vaccine. The receptors shown here come from an adult who received the MenACWY meningococcal vaccine as a control.

The gene calls are TRBV4-3 and TRBJ2-1; 8 bases agree with TRBD2. There are 17 residues in the CDR3. The trim removed 0 bases at V and 4 bases at J, leaving 8 bases unmatched. Germline V gene lookup returns CDR1 LGHNA and CDR2 YSLEER. CDR3 region: CASSQDEAGDLYNEQFF. The CDR3 DNA reads TGCGCCAGCAGCCAAGATGAAGCGGGAGACCTTTACAATGAGCAGTTCTTC.

This sequence joins TRBV19 and TRBJ1-2; no definite D call. Per the germline V gene, CDR1 is LNHDA and CDR2 is SQIVND (reference sequence). Trimming took off 3 bases at V and 4 bases at J, with 12 bases between the two ends. The CDR3 runs 14 residues. In nucleotides, the CDR3 is TGTGCCAGTAGTATTCCGAACTCGATCTATGGCTACACCTTC. It yields the protein CASSIPNSIYGYTF.

This clone was seen just once. The rearrangement uses TRBV27 and TRBJ1-2; 7 positions agree with TRBD1. Trimming at V came to 4 bases and at J to 0 bases, leaving 5 bases not matched to a gene. This CDR3 spans 15 amino acids. CDR1 and CDR2 (germline): MNHEY, SMNVEV (reference sequence). CDR3: CASSSGGQSNYGYTF. CDR3 DNA sequence: TGTGCCAGCAGTTCTGGGGGACAGTCTAACTATGGCTACACCTTC.

This clone was recorded once. The rearrangement links TRBV19 to TRBJ2-4; D tentatively reads TRBD1 or TRBD2 (5 bases each). The germline gives CDR1 LNHDA, CDR2 SQIVND (reference sequence). The CDR3 runs 11 residues. The CDR3 is CAMGRKNIQYF. Written as DNA, the CDR3 is TGTGCAATGGGACGGAAAAACATTCAGTACTTC.

This clone was observed a single time. The J gene is TRBJ2-3, the V gene TRBV7-9, with 9 nucleotides matching TRBD1. Germline V lookup: CDR1 SEHNR, CDR2 FQNEAQ (reference sequence). The CDR3 sequence is 15 residues long. J was trimmed by 0 bases and V by 5 bases; bases with no gene match: 3. The DNA of the CDR3 is TGTGCCAGCAGCACCGGACAGGGGAGCACAGATACGCAGTATTTT. The encoded protein is CASSTGQGSTDTQYF.

V gene TRBV15 combines with J gene TRBJ1-5; possibly TRBD1 for D (6 bases). Looked up from germline, CDR1 is LNHNV and CDR2 is YYDKDF (reference sequence). V gave up 1 base and J gave up 5 bases, with 12 bases separating them. CDR3 length: 15 residues. The CDR3 bases are TGTGCCACCAGCAGAGTACCAGGGGCGGATCAGCCCCAGCATTTT. Protein sequence: CATSRVPGADQPQHF.

This chain's CDR3 is CAWRGTSGVRYEQFF. The CDR3 DNA is TGTGCCTGGAGGGGAACTAGCGGGGTTAGGTATGAGCAGTTCTTC. The rearrangement uses TRBV30 and TRBJ2-1, with 10 nucleotides matching TRBD2. The CDR3 totals 15 residues. Germline trimming cut 3 bases from V and 8 bases from J; bases unmatched to any gene: 10. Per germline, CDR1 GTSNPN and CDR2 SVGIG (reference sequence).

The rearrangement links TRBV7-8 to TRBJ1-5; no clear D. Per the germline V gene, CDR1 is SGHVS and CDR2 is FQNEAQ. This CDR3 spans 13 amino acids. V was pared by 2 bases and J by 3 bases, with 5 bases between. CDR3 residues: CASSLYNNQPQHF. The DNA of the CDR3 is TGTGCCAGCAGCTTATACAACAATCAGCCCCAGCATTTT.

The V gene is TRBV5-1, the J gene TRBJ1-3, with TRBD1 as a possible D gene (6 bases). V was cut by 4 bases and J by 4 bases, with 12 bases left in between. CDR1 and CDR2 (germline): SGHRS, YFSETQ. The CDR3 consists of 14 residues. The CDR3 here is CASSAGQTGNTIYF. CDR3 DNA: TGCGCCAGCAGCGCAGGACAGACAGGAAACACCATATATTTT.

V and J are TRBV2 and TRBJ2-7, with D possibly TRBD1 on 5 matching bases. Trimming stripped 7 bases from V and 5 bases from J, with 15 bases between. The length of the CDR3 is 13 residues. The germline gives CDR1 SNHLY, CDR2 FYNNEI. The CDR3 DNA is TGTGCCAGCAAGGGCAGGGTGATCGACGAGCAGTACTTC. This sequence encodes CASKGRVIDEQYF.

The V gene is TRBV20-1, the J gene TRBJ1-2; D possibly corresponds to TRBD1 (6 bases). Per the germline V gene, CDR1 is DFQATT and CDR2 is SNEGSKA (reference sequence). The CDR3 extends over 12 amino acids. Trimming took off 3 bases at V and 7 bases at J, with 12 bases between the two ends. The CDR3 loop reads CSASGTPSGYTF. The CDR3 DNA sequence: TGCAGTGCTAGTGGGACACCTTCTGGCTACACCTTC.

The genes are TRBV6-5 and TRBJ1-4; possible D gene TRBD1, 5 bases. V was cut by 5 bases and J by 5 bases, with 15 bases left in between. The CDR3 spans 15 residues. Germline lookup yields CDR1 MNHEY and CDR2 SVGAGI. The CDR3 DNA is TGTGCCAGCAGTCCCCACGGGGACGGAAATGAAAAACTGTTTTTT. Translating gives CASSPHGDGNEKLFF.

The rearrangement joins TRBV5-8 to TRBJ2-1; D is uncertain. The germline V gene encodes CDR1 SGHTS and CDR2 YDEGEE. The CDR3 covers 12 residues. The V and J ends lost 0 bases and 7 bases respectively, with 5 bases between them. CDR3 in amino acids: CASSLALNEQFF. In nucleotides, the CDR3 is TGTGCCAGCAGCTTGGCCCTGAATGAGCAGTTCTTC.

The chain combines TRBV7-8 with TRBJ1-2; TRBD1 aligns across 7 bases. Germline V gives CDR1 SGHVS, CDR2 FQNEAQ. The CDR3 has 16 amino acids. The V gene end was trimmed by 1 base and the J gene end by 5 bases; junction bases not matched to a gene: 10. The CDR3 bases are TGTGCCAGCAGCTTAGGGGACAGCCGAAATCGATATGGCTACACCTTC. Protein sequence: CASSLGDSRNRYGYTF.

This clone was observed once. This chain joins TRBV19 and TRBJ2-3, with D possibly called TRBD1 or TRBD2 (5 bases each). The V end was cut by 5 bases, the J end by 9 bases, with 9 bases between. The length of the CDR3 is 11 residues. CDR1 and CDR2 from the germline V gene are LNHDA and SQIVND (reference sequence). DNA for the CDR3: TGTGCCAGTAGTCTCAGGGAGACGCAGTATTTT. As protein: CASSLRETQYF.

This rearrangement joins TRBV11-2 to TRBJ1-2; D unresolved. The germline gives CDR1 SGHAT, CDR2 FQNNGV. CDR3 length: 13 residues. The V end was cut by 5 bases, the J end by 4 bases, with 11 bases between. CDR3 nucleotide sequence: TGTGCCAGCAGCCCCGACCCCAGCTATGGCTACACCTTC. This sequence encodes CASSPDPSYGYTF.

The chain carries TRBV6-2 or TRBV6-3 and TRBJ2-1; 10 bases match TRBD2. Trimming at V came to 6 bases and at J to 8 bases, leaving 7 bases not matched to a gene. CDR1 MNHEY and CDR2 SVGEGT come from the germline V gene. The CDR3 totals 14 residues. CDR3: CASSRSGGAYEQFF. CDR3 nucleotide sequence: TGTGCCAGCAGCCGAAGCGGGGGGGCCTATGAGCAGTTCTTC.

CDR3 loop: CASSLHDANTEAFF. DNA for the CDR3: TGTGCCAGCAGCCTCCACGACGCGAACACTGAAGCTTTCTTT. The chain carries TRBV7-8 and TRBJ1-1; D gene unclear. The CDR3 contains 14 residues. The V gene lost 5 bases and the J gene lost 1 base, with 11 bases spanning the gap. CDR1 SGHVS and CDR2 FQNEAQ come from the germline V gene.

The V gene is TRBV6-5, the J gene TRBJ2-1; D is ambiguous. Trimming cost V 6 bases and J 3 bases, with 9 bases left between them. CDR1 and CDR2 from the germline V gene are MNHEY and SVGAGI. This CDR3 spans 13 amino acids. The CDR3 sequence is CASSVLDYNEQFF. CDR3 DNA sequence: TGTGCCAGCAGCGTCCTCGACTACAATGAGCAGTTCTTC.

This chain connects TRBV6-2 or TRBV6-3 to TRBJ1-5; D is unresolved. The germline V and J ends were trimmed by 6 bases and 7 bases, with 13 bases remaining between them. Germline V CDR1 and CDR2: MNHEY, SVGEGT. This CDR3 has 13 amino acids. CDR3 protein: CASSLQKDQPQHF. CDR3 nucleotides: TGTGCCAGCAGCCTACAAAAGGACCAGCCCCAGCATTTT.